This T cell receptor (beta chain) was recorded in a study of blood T cell repertoires in COVID-19. Profiled with immunoSEQ multiplex PCR; TCRdb holds only in-frame clones, not every one. Of some 200,000 clones listed, about four fifths were seen once; the top ten hold approximately 7.9%. Trimming took 1 base from V and 4 from J; bases not matched to a gene: 6. There are 15 residues in the CDR3. From germline, CDR1 is LNHNV and CDR2 YYDKDF (reference sequence). Participant age was roughly 18 to 95 years, and participants resided in fewer than 30 US areas. The study counted Cohort 3 donors as recovered given two negative PCRs, clearance, or symptom resolution.

The sequencing input was PBMCs or T cells enriched from blood (not recorded which). The chain employs TRBV15 and TRBJ2-5; TRBD2 matches 7 bases. This TCR derives from a man between 35 and 55 years old who had recovered from COVID-19. CDR3 bases: TGTGCCACCAGCAGAGGGGGGGGACGGTCAGAGACCCAGTACTTC. It is translated as CATSRGGGRSETQYF.